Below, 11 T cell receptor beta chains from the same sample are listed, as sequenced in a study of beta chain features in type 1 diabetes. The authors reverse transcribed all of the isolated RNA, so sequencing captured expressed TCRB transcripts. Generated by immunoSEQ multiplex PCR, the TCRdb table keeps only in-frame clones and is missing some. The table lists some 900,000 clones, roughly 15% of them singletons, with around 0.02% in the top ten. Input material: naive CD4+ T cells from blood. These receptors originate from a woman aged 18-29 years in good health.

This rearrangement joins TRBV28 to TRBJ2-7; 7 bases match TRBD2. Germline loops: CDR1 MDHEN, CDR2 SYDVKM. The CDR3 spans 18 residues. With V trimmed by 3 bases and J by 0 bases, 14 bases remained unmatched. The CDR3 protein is CASSFWREKSSGSYEQYF. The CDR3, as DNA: TGTGCCAGCAGTTTCTGGCGGGAGAAAAGTAGCGGCTCCTACGAGCAGTACTTC.

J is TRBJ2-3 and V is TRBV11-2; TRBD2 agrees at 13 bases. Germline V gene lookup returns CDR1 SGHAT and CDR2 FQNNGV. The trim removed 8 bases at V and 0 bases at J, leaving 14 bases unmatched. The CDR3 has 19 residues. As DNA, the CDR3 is TGTGCCAGCGGCCGCCTGCCGGGACTAGCGGGACCTAGCACAGATACGCAGTATTTT. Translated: CASGRLPGLAGPSTDTQYF.

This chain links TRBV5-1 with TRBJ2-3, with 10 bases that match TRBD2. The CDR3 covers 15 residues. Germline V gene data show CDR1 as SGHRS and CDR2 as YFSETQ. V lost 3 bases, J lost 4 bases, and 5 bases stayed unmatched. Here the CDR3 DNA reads TGCGCCAGCAGCTCCGCCCTAGCGGGAGCAGATACGCAGTATTTT. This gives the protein CASSSALAGADTQYF.

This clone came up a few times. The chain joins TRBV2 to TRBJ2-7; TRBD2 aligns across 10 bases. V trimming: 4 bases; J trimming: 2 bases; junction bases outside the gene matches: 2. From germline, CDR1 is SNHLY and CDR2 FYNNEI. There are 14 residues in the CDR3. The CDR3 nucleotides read TGTGCCAGCAGTGTGACTAGCGGGCCCTACGAGCAGTACTTC. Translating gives CASSVTSGPYEQYF. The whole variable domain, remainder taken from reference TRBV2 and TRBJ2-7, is EPEVTQTPSHQVTQMGQEVILRCVPISNHLYFYWYRQILGQKVEFLVSFYNNEISEKSEIFDDQFSVERPDGSNFTLKIRSTKLEDSAMYFCASSVTSGPYEQYFGPGTRLTVT.

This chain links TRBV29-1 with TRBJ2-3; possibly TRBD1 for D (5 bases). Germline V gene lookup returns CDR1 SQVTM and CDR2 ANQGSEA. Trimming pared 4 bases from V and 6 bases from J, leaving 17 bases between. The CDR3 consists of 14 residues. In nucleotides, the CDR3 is TGCAGCGTTGGAAGACAGATAGGAGCGGATACGCAGTATTTT. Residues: CSVGRQIGADTQYF.

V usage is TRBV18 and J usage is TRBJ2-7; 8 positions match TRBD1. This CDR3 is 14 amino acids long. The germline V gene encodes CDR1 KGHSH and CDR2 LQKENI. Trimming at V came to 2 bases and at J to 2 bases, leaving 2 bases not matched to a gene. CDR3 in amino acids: CASSPWTGTYEQYF. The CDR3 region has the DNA TGTGCCAGCTCACCATGGACAGGGACCTACGAGCAGTACTTC.

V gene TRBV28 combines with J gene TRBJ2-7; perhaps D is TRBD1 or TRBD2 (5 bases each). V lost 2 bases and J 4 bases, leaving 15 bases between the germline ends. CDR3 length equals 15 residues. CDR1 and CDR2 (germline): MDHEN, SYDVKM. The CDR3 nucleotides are TGTGCCAGCAGTTTAGGGGCAGGGACGCCGTACGAGCAGTACTTC. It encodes CASSLGAGTPYEQYF.

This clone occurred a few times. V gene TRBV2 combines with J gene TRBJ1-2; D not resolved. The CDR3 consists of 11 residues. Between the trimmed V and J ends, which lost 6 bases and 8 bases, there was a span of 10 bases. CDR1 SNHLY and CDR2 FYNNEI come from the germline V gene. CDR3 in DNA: TGTGCCAGCAGAGCCGGCCCCGGCTACACCTTC. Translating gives CASRAGPGYTF.

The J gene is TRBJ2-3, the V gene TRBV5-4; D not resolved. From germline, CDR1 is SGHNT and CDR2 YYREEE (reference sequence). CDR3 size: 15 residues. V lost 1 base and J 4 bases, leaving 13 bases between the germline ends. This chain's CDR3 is CASSLLDVLADTQYF. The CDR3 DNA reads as TGTGCCAGCAGCTTGCTTGACGTTTTAGCAGATACGCAGTATTTT.

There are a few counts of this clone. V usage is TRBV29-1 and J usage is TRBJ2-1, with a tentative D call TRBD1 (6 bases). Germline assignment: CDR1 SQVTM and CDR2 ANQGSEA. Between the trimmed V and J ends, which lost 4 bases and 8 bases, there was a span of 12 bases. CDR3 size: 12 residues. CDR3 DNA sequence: TGCAGCGTTGGGCGTCCAGGGGATGAGCAGTTCTTC. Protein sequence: CSVGRPGDEQFF.

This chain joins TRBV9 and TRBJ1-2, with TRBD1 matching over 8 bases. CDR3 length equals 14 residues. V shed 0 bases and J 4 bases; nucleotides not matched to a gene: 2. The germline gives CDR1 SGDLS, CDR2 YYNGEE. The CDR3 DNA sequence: TGTGCCAGCAGCGTAGACGGACAGGGCTATGGCTACACCTTC. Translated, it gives CASSVDGQGYGYTF.